These 9 T cell receptor beta chains were all obtained from the same sample, sequenced in a study of beta chain features in type 1 diabetes (dated by TCRdb to 2017 to 2018). The receptor library was made with the immunoSEQ multiplex PCR assay. The entire isolated RNA was reverse transcribed using the High Capacity cDNA Reverse Transcription Kit, and thus expressed TCRB transcripts were sequenced. What TCRdb holds here is the immuneACCESS table cut down to in-frame rearrangements. Part of the clones is not present; checked against another copy, under half of the missing clones reflect an unresolved V gene, and the others are unexplained. The sample records hundreds of thousands of clones, about 71% of which are singletons. The biggest ten clones account for about 0.051% of the sample. The sequenced material came from naive CD4+ T cells from blood. The cell subset or site tag for this specimen amounts to: true naive CD4+ T cells. The receptors were gathered from a man aged 25-45 years in good health.

CDR3 bases: TGCGCCAGCAGCCAAGGGACAAATCCCTACGAGCAGTACTTC. Amino acid sequence: CASSQGTNPYEQYF. The V and J genes are TRBV4-1 and TRBJ2-7, with a possible D match to TRBD1 (5 bases). The CDR3 consists of 14 residues. Germline CDR1 reads MGHRA; CDR2 reads YSYEKL. V lost 1 base and J 2 bases, leaving 9 bases between the germline ends.

This chain connects TRBV29-1 to TRBJ2-3, with D uncertain. Looked up from germline, CDR1 is SQVTM and CDR2 is ANQGSEA. V was trimmed by 6 bases and J by 3 bases, leaving 7 bases between them. The CDR3 length is 11 residues. CDR3 in amino acids: CSVAETDTQYF. CDR3 nucleotides: TGCAGCGTCGCAGAGACAGATACGCAGTATTTT.

V is TRBV5-6 and J is TRBJ2-6, with 7 bases aligning to TRBD1. Germline lookup yields CDR1 SGHDT and CDR2 YYEEEE. With 7 bases clipped from V and 0 bases from J, the junction kept 10 bases outside the gene matches. CDR3 length equals 17 residues. CDR3 region: CASGLRGTLSGANVLTF. CDR3 nucleotide sequence: TGTGCCAGCGGACTCAGGGGGACGCTCTCTGGGGCCAACGTCCTGACTTTC.

This chain uses TRBV19 with TRBJ2-2, with 8 bases identical to TRBD1. The CDR3 extends over 15 amino acids. V lost 5 bases and J lost 5; bases outside the gene matches: 7. The germline gives CDR1 LNHDA, CDR2 SQIVND (reference sequence). CDR3 region: CASSPRQGTTGELFF. Written as DNA, the CDR3 is TGTGCCAGTAGTCCCAGACAGGGGACTACCGGGGAGCTGTTTTTT.

The chain is built from TRBV28 and TRBJ2-5; possibly TRBD1 for D (6 bases). The length of the CDR3 is 13 residues. V lost 5 bases and J lost 3, with 10 bases in between. The germline CDR1 and CDR2 sequences are MDHEN and SYDVKM. The CDR3 region has the DNA TGTGCCAGCAGTCTCCCAGGGGAAGAGACCCAGTACTTC. Translation: CASSLPGEETQYF.

The rearrangement joins TRBV21-1 to TRBJ2-4. TRBV21-1 corresponds to a pseudogene. The CDR3 totals 19 residues. The CDR3 protein is CASSRMGLKGPRAKNIQYF. The CDR3 nucleotides read TGTGCCAGCAGCAGAATGGGATTGAAGGGCCCCCGAGCCAAAAACATTCAGTACTTC.

The chain combines TRBV5-1 with TRBJ1-5; 8 bases are a match to TRBD1. Germline V lookup: CDR1 SGHRS, CDR2 YFSETQ. The CDR3 length is 14 residues. The ends lost 3 bases at V and 7 bases at J; junction bases unmatched: 6. In DNA form, the CDR3 reads TGCGCCAGCAGCTCGGGGGACAGGACCCAGCCCCAGCATTTT. Protein product: CASSSGDRTQPQHF.

The chain carries TRBV28 and TRBJ2-5; D is perhaps TRBD2 (6 bases). V dropped 7 bases and J dropped 4 bases, with 13 bases sitting between them. The CDR3 is made up of 13 amino acids. Germline V gene lookup returns CDR1 MDHEN and CDR2 SYDVKM. CDR3 coding DNA: TGTGCCAGCACCAGACCCGGGGGAGAGACCCAGTACTTC. Protein product: CASTRPGGETQYF.

The genes are TRBV7-2 and TRBJ2-7; unclear D gene. Per germline, CDR1 SGHTA and CDR2 FQGNSA. V lost 5 bases to trimming and J lost 5 bases, with 16 bases between them. This CDR3 region has 14 residues. CDR3 DNA: TGTGCCAGCAGCAAGACCGGGCCCAAAGACGAGCAGTACTTC. Translated, it gives CASSKTGPKDEQYF.